The following is a T cell receptor beta chain sequence with its context. Antigen specificity is unknown. The sample belongs to a study of cytomegalovirus exposure and HLA in healthy donors. Across the study: As released early, the data held some 85 million unique TCRs from HLA-typed donors. Findings and limits, study-wide: An analysis done earlier found most TCR beta V segments productive about 90% or about 30% of the time. A missense variant in DCLRE1C was later tied to TCR beta V- and J-gene trimming. When the data were analyzed later, several of the most significant clusters appeared to be linked to common viral pathogens.

A multiplex PCR was run with 60 Vbeta primers and 13 Jbeta primers. Sequencing was performed with immunoSEQ multiplex PCR; in TCRdb, only in-frame clones are kept and a portion is missing. The table records roughly 150,000 clones, around 84% of them present only once. The CDR3 contains 18 residues. Trimming removed 2 bases from V and 6 bases from J; junction bases left unmatched: 12. The germline V gene has CDR1 SGHAT and CDR2 FQNNGV. The chain combines TRBV11-2 with TRBJ1-6; 8 bases line up with TRBD1. This receptor was taken from a boy between 2 and 15 years old in good health and CMV-seronegative. Material: PBMCs. The CDR3 DNA is TGTGCCAGCAGCTTACTCGGGACAGGCAGCTGGACTAATTCACCCCTCCACTTT. Its protein product is CASSLLGTGSWTNSPLHF.